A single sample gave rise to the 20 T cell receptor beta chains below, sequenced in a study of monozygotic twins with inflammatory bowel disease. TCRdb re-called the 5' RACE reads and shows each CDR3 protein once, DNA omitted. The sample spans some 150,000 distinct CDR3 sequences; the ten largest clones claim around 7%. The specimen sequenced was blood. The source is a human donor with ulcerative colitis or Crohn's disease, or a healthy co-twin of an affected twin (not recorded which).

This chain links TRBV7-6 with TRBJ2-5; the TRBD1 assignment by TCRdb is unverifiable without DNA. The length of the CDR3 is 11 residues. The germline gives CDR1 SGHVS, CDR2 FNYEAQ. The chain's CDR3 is CASSPGLAQYF.

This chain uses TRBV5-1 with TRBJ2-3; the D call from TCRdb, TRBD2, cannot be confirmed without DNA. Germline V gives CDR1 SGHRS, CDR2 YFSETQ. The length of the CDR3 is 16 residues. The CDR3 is CASSALAGEVPDTQYF.

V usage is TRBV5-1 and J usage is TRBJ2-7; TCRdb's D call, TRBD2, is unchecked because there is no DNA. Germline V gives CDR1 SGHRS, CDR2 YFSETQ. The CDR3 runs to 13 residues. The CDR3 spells CASSPAGALEQYF.

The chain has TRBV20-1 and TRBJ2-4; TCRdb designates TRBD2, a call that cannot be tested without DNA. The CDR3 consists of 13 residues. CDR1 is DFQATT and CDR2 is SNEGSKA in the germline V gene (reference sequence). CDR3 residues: CSARGAGKNIQYF.

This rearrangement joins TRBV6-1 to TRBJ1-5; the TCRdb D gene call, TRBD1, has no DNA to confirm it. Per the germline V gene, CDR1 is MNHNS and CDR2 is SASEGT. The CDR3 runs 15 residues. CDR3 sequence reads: CASSGSGPSNQPQHF.

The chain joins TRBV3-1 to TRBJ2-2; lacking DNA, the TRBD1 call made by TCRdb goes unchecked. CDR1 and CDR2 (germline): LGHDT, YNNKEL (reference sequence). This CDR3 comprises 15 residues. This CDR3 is CASSIRDRNTGELFF.

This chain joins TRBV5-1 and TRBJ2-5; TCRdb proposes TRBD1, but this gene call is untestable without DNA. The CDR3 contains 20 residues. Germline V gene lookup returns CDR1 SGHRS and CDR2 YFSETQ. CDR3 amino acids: CASSSGLNRQGLKYQETQYF.

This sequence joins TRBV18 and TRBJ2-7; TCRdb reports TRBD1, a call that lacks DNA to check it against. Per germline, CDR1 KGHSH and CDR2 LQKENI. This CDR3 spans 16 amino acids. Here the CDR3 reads CASSPPMRTRLYEQYF.

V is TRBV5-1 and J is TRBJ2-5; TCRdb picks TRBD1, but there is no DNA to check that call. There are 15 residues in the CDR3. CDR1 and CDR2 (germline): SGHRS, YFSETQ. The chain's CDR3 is CASSLRGGSQETQYF.

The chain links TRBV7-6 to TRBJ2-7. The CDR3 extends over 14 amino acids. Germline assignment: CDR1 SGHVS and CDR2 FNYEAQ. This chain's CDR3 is CASSSEIGTYEQYF.

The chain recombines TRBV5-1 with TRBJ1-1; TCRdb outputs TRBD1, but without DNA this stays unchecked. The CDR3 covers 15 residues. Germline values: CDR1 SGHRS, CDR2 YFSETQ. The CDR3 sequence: CASSFRGPPNTEAFF.

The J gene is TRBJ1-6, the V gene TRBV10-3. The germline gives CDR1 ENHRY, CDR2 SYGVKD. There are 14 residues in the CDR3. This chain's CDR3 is CAISDEGSNSPLHF.

Here the CDR3 reads CASRDRGGDTGALTDTQYF. V gene TRBV19 combines with J gene TRBJ2-3; TCRdb indicates TRBD1, and absent DNA this call remains unverified. Germline V gene data show CDR1 as LNHDA and CDR2 as SQIVND (reference sequence). The CDR3 sequence is 19 residues long.

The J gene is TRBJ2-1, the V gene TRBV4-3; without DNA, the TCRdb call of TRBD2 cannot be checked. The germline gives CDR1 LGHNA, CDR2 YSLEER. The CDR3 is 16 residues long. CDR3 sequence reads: CASSFTKGLVHNEQFF.

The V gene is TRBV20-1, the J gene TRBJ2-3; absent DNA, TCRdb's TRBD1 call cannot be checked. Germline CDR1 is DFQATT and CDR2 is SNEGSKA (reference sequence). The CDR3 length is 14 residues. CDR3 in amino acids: CSARDPGAAYTQYF.

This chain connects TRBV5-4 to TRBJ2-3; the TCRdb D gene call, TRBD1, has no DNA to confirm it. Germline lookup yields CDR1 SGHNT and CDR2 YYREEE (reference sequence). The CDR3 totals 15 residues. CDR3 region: CASSSRGLGTDTQYF.

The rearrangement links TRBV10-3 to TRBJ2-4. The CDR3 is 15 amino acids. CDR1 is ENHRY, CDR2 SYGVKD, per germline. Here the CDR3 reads CAISEGGLAKNIQYF.

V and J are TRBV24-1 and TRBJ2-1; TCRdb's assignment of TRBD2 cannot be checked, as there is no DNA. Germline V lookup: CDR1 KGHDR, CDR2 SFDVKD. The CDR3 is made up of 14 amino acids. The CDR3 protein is CATSDGRRGNEQFF.

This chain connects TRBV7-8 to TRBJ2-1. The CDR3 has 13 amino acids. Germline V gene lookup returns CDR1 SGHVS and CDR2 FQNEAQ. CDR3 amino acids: CASSLVVGREQFF.

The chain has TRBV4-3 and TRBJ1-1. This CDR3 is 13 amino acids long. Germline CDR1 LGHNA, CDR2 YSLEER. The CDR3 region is CASSQVRDTEAFF.